Presented here are 15 T cell receptor beta chains from one specimen sequenced in a study of T cells in Graves' hyperthyroidism and ophthalmopathy. RNA transcripts gave rise to amplified TCR beta CDR3 regions. Using the HTBI primer set, a first-round RT-PCR was run on the TCR CDR3. Via MiXCR, TCRdb re-called the multiplex PCR reads, giving one row per CDR3 protein. The sample consists of under 500,000 distinct CDR3 sequences, over 12% of them appearing once. The sample consisted of blood. Receptor source: a man aged 50-60 years with Graves' ophthalmopathy.

This clonotype came up many times. The rearrangement links TRBV27 to TRBJ1-1; maybe TRBD1 (6 bases). The germline V gene has CDR1 MNHEY and CDR2 SMNVEV (reference sequence). The CDR3 contains 16 residues. Trimming shortened V by 4 bases and J by 4 bases, and 19 bases separated the two germline ends. For the CDR3, the DNA is TGTGCCAGCAGTTCACAAACAAACAGGGTATCCACTGAAGCTTTCTTT. Encoded protein: CASSSQTNRVSTEAFF.

This clonotype was counted at least ten times. The chain is built from TRBV3-1 and TRBJ2-3, with 9 bases matching TRBD2. Trimming cost V 2 bases and J 3 bases; bases outside gene matches: 3. CDR1 is LGHDT, CDR2 YNNKEL, per germline (reference sequence). This CDR3 region has 15 residues. The CDR3 protein is CASSQLSGGTDTQYF. Written as DNA, the CDR3 is TGTGCCAGCAGCCAACTTAGCGGGGGTACAGATACGCAGTATTTT.

The genes are TRBV28 and TRBJ2-7; TRBD1 aligns across 11 bases. J was trimmed by 5 bases and V by 4 bases; bases with no gene match: 10. In germline, CDR1 is MDHEN, CDR2 SYDVKM. CDR3 size: 16 residues. The CDR3 is CASSYESGTGGNEQYF. The CDR3 nucleotides are TGTGCCAGCAGTTACGAGTCCGGGACAGGGGGGAACGAGCAGTACTTC.

This clonotype was found many times. The chain is built from TRBV29-1 and TRBJ2-7; 10 nucleotides line up with TRBD2. The CDR3 is made up of 14 amino acids. V was pared by 5 bases and J by 4 bases, with 8 bases of the junction left unmatched. CDR1 is SQVTM, CDR2 ANQGSEA, per germline. CDR3 DNA sequence: TGCAGCGTTTGGAAAGCGGGGGGGGGATACGAGCAGTACTTC. Translation: CSVWKAGGGYEQYF.

The rearrangement joins TRBV6-9 to TRBJ2-1, with 9 bases that match TRBD2. Germline trimming cut 8 bases from V and 8 bases from J; bases unmatched to any gene: 10. Germline lookup yields CDR1 MNHGY and CDR2 SVAAGI. The CDR3 has 14 amino acids. CDR3 region: CASGGAGGAHEQFF. CDR3 sequence (DNA): TGTGCCAGCGGTGGGGCGGGAGGGGCCCATGAGCAGTTCTTC.

This clonotype was seen at least ten times. For the CDR3, the DNA is TGTGCCAGCAGCCAATCGAAGGAGTGGCAGCCCCAGCATTTT. Amino acid sequence: CASSQSKEWQPQHF. The chain joins TRBV28 to TRBJ1-5; D call uncertain. With 6 bases removed from V and 7 bases from J, the gap between germline ends came to 16 bases. There are 14 residues in the CDR3. Germline CDR1 reads MDHEN; CDR2 reads SYDVKM.

Ten or more counts support this clonotype. The chain uses TRBV7-9 and TRBJ2-2, with 9 bases aligning to TRBD2. CDR1 SEHNR and CDR2 FQNEAQ come from the germline V gene (reference sequence). This CDR3 is 15 amino acids long. Germline trimming cut 5 bases from V and 6 bases from J; bases unmatched to any gene: 7. The CDR3 sequence is CASSRLAEAAGELFF. The CDR3 DNA sequence: TGTGCCAGCAGCCGACTAGCGGAGGCGGCCGGGGAGCTGTTTTTT. The full variable domain, completed using reference TRBV7-9 and TRBJ2-2, is DTGVSQNPRHKITKRGQNVTFRCDPISEHNRLYWYRQTLGQGPEFLTYFQNEAQLEKSRLLSDRFSAERPKGSFSTLEIQRTEQGDSAMYLCASSRLAEAAGELFFGEGSRLTVL.

This clonotype came up once. The chain carries TRBV5-1 and TRBJ1-6; 9 nucleotides match TRBD1. Trimming took 4 bases from V and 7 from J; bases not matched to a gene: 6. The CDR3 contains 15 residues. CDR1 SGHRS and CDR2 YFSETQ come from the germline V gene. The CDR3 bases are TGCGCCAGCAGCGCATCCGGGACAGGGAATTCACCCCTCCACTTT. Its translation is CASSASGTGNSPLHF.

At least ten counts were recorded for this clonotype. The V call is TRBV24-1, the J call TRBJ2-1; 12 bases fit TRBD2. V lost 4 bases, J lost 4 bases, and 4 bases stayed unmatched. This CDR3 has 16 residues. Per the germline V gene, CDR1 is KGHDR and CDR2 is SFDVKD. The CDR3 coding sequence is TGTGCCACCAGTGACTCTAGCGGGAGGGCATACAATGAGCAGTTCTTC. Translating gives CATSDSSGRAYNEQFF.

The sample holds many counts of this clonotype. This chain links TRBV7-9 with TRBJ2-1, with 10 bases lining up with TRBD2. V shed 5 bases and J 10 bases; nucleotides not matched to a gene: 11. Germline CDR1 and CDR2: SEHNR and FQNEAQ (reference sequence). The CDR3 runs 15 residues. CDR3 nucleotides: TGTGCCAGCAGCCACACTAGCGGGGCACCCTTAGAGCAGTTCTTC. It encodes CASSHTSGAPLEQFF.

This rearrangement joins TRBV7-9 to TRBJ2-1; D gene ambiguous. Trimming took 5 bases from V and 0 from J, leaving 11 bases between them. The CDR3 sequence is 15 residues long. CDR1 SEHNR and CDR2 FQNEAQ come from the germline V gene (reference sequence). For the CDR3, the DNA is TGTGCCAGCAGCCTCTGGCCGGGCTCCTACAATGAGCAGTTCTTC. It codes for CASSLWPGSYNEQFF.

The chain carries TRBV25-1 and TRBJ2-1; maybe TRBD1 (6 bases). The V and J ends lost 6 bases and 6 bases respectively, with 18 bases between them. The CDR3 runs 15 residues. CDR1 and CDR2 (germline): MGHDK, SYGVNS. The CDR3 here is CASRQQGAAGNEQFF. The CDR3 bases are TGTGCCAGCAGGCAACAGGGAGCAGCAGGCAATGAGCAGTTCTTC.

This clonotype was counted a few times. The rearrangement joins TRBV6-1 to TRBJ2-7; D could derive from TRBD1 or TRBD2 (6 bases each). There are 14 residues in the CDR3. V was shortened by 7 bases and J by 0 bases, with 13 bases between the two germline ends. Germline lookup yields CDR1 MNHNS and CDR2 SASEGT. As DNA, the CDR3 is TGTGCCAGCACCCAATCGGGGGCCTCCTACGAGCAGTACTTC. This gives the protein CASTQSGASYEQYF.

This clonotype was detected ten times or more. This chain uses TRBV12-3 or TRBV12-4 with TRBJ1-5, with 9 positions matching TRBD1. CDR3 size: 17 residues. Losses at the gene ends were 1 base for V and 1 base for J; bases not matched to a gene: 5. Here the CDR3 reads CASSLGDRARSNQPQHF. The CDR3 region has the DNA TGTGCCAGCAGTTTAGGGGACAGGGCACGAAGCAATCAGCCCCAGCATTTT.

This clonotype was observed at least ten times. The rearrangement joins TRBV29-1 to TRBJ2-3; D gene ambiguous. Looked up from germline, CDR1 is SQVTM and CDR2 is ANQGSEA. Trimming removed 3 bases at V and 4 bases at J, with 11 bases between. The CDR3 is made up of 13 amino acids. CDR3 coding DNA: TGCAGCGTTGATCAATTAGTCGCAGATACGCAGTATTTT. It encodes CSVDQLVADTQYF.